A selection of T cell receptor beta chains follows, all from one sample in a study of blood T cell repertoires in COVID-19. Assay used: immunoSEQ multiplex PCR; TCRdb lists only in-frame clones, some missing. The table lists roughly 92,000 clones, roughly 86% of them singletons. Material for sequencing was peripheral blood. These receptor sequences come from a human donor with acute or convalescent COVID-19. The donor label of this sample is uncertain. Both conserved end residues are part of each CDR3. A D gene is named only where the DNA matches it firmly. Some rows mark clone size as missing; the rest say once, few, many or name a class of expanded clone.

TRBV7-2	TRBD1	TRBJ1-2	NA	14	CASRSPTGGNGYTF	TGTGCCAGCAGAAGTCCGACAGGGGGCAATGGCTACACCTTC
TRBV5-1	TRBD2	TRBJ2-5	NA	16	CASSLSGGLVQETQYF	TGCGCCAGCAGCTTGAGCGGAGGACTAGTTCAAGAGACCCAGTACTTC
TRBV10-3	TRBD1	TRBJ1-2	NA	16	CAISESGTGPNYGYTF	TGTGCCATCAGTGAGTCTGGGACAGGGCCAAACTATGGCTACACCTTC
TRBV2	TRBD2	TRBJ2-7	once	11	CATGGSYEQYF	TGTGCCACGGGGGGCTCCTACGAGCAGTACTTC
TRBV29-1	TRBD1	TRBJ1-2	NA	13	CSVAGQGRDGYTF	TGCAGCGTGGCGGGACAGGGGAGAGATGGCTACACCTTC
TRBV18	NA	TRBJ1-5	once	17	CASSPPSGSQGDQPQHF	TGTGCCAGCTCACCACCGTCAGGGTCACAGGGCGATCAGCCCCAGCATTTT
TRBV19	NA	TRBJ2-3	NA	14	CASSSHGSPDTQYF	TGTGCCAGTAGCAGCCACGGGTCTCCAGATACGCAGTATTTT
TRBV28	NA	TRBJ1-1	NA	13	CASSFGGAPEAFF	TGTGCCAGCAGTTTCGGGGGAGCCCCTGAAGCTTTCTTT
TRBV7-8	TRBD1	TRBJ1-2	medium-sized	17	CASSPQGGQLANYGYTF	TGTGCCAGCAGCCCCCAGGGGGGACAGTTAGCTAACTATGGCTACACCTTC
TRBV5-1	NA	TRBJ2-2	NA	16	CASSSPRGSNTGELFF	TGCGCCAGCAGCTCCCCCAGGGGCTCGAACACCGGGGAGCTGTTTTTT
TRBV19	TRBD1	TRBJ1-5	NA	17	CASSIPGTGNSNQPQHF	TGTGCCAGTAGTATCCCCGGGACAGGGAATAGCAATCAGCCCCAGCATTTT
TRBV29-1	TRBD1	TRBJ1-2	NA	15	CSVEDSDRVGYGYTF	TGCAGCGTTGAAGACTCCGACAGGGTCGGCTATGGCTACACCTTC
TRBV5-1	TRBD1	TRBJ1-4	NA	14	CASSWRTGDEKLFF	TGCGCCAGCAGCTGGAGGACAGGGGATGAAAAACTGTTTTTT
TRBV29-1	TRBD2	TRBJ2-5	NA	12	CSAAGRGETQYF	TGCAGCGCTGCAGGGAGGGGAGAGACCCAGTACTTC
TRBV19	NA	TRBJ1-6	NA	14	CASEGSRYNSPLHF	TGTGCCAGCGAGGGATCCCGTTATAATTCACCCCTCCACTTT
TRBV25-1	NA	TRBJ1-3	once	15	CASSEYTRSGNTIYF	TGTGCCAGCAGTGAATATACACGCTCTGGAAACACCATATATTTT
TRBV28	TRBD2	TRBJ2-7	NA	14	CASRTSGGPYEQYF	TGTGCCAGCAGGACTAGCGGGGGGCCCTACGAGCAGTACTTC
TRBV13	NA	TRBJ1-1	NA	15	CASSSSGTSNTEAFF	TGTGCCAGCAGCTCATCCGGGACATCGAACACTGAAGCTTTCTTT
TRBV6-5	NA	TRBJ2-3	NA	16	CASSSSGERATDTQYF	TGTGCCAGCAGTTCATCCGGTGAGCGTGCCACAGATACGCAGTATTTT
TRBV7-8	TRBD1	TRBJ2-2	NA	15	CASSLEDRADRELFF	TGTGCCAGCAGCTTAGAAGACAGGGCTGACCGGGAGCTGTTTTTT
TRBV29-1	TRBD1	TRBJ1-2	NA	12	CSVSGDSYGYTF	TGCAGCGTTTCGGGGGACAGCTATGGCTACACCTTC
TRBV7-7	NA	TRBJ2-2	NA	13	CASSLTGSGELFF	TGTGCTAGCAGCTTAACGGGTTCCGGGGAGCTGTTTTTT
TRBV19	TRBD1	TRBJ2-5	once	15	CASSKGASRLETQYF	TGTGCCAGTAGTAAGGGGGCATCCAGGTTGGAGACCCAGTACTTC
TRBV4-2	TRBD1	TRBJ2-1	NA	16	CASSQDRDRRYNEQFF	TGTGCCAGCAGCCAAGATCGGGACAGGAGGTACAATGAGCAGTTCTTC
TRBV4-3	NA	TRBJ1-5	NA	15	CASSQQTGLGQPQHF	TGCGCCAGCAGCCAGCAAACAGGGCTCGGGCAGCCCCAGCATTTT
TRBV25-1	NA	TRBJ1-2	once	13	CASSDVRDYGYTF	TGTGCCAGCAGTGACGTCAGGGACTATGGCTACACCTTC
TRBV7-2	TRBD1	TRBJ1-2	NA	14	CASNARTGNYGYTF	TGTGCCAGCAACGCCCGGACAGGGAACTATGGCTACACCTTC
TRBV27	TRBD1	TRBJ2-7	NA	17	CASSFEGGQPPSYEQYF	TGTGCCAGCAGTTTTGAAGGGGGACAGCCCCCCTCCTACGAGCAGTACTTC
TRBV5-1	NA	TRBJ1-1	NA	15	CASSLGAIVNTEAFF	TGCGCCAGCAGCTTAGGGGCGATTGTGAACACTGAAGCTTTCTTT
TRBV9	NA	TRBJ1-2	NA	16	CASSVEGDTRGYGYTF	TGTGCCAGCAGCGTAGAGGGGGACACCAGGGGCTATGGCTACACCTTC
TRBV19	NA	TRBJ2-7	few	13	CATRAGSSYEQYF	TGTGCCACCAGGGCTGGGTCCTCCTACGAGCAGTACTTC
TRBV4-2	TRBD2	TRBJ2-7	NA	17	CASSQDPLAGSSYEQYF	TGTGCCAGCAGCCAAGACCCCCTAGCGGGGAGCTCCTACGAGCAGTACTTC
TRBV3-1/TRBV3-2	TRBD2	TRBJ2-3	NA	18	CASSPLAGGVFSTDTQYF	TGTGCCAGCAGCCCACTAGCGGGGGGGGTTTTCAGCACAGATACGCAGTATTTT
TRBV10-2	NA	TRBJ1-6	NA	15	CASRNAGGITTPLHF	TGCGCCAGCCGAAACGCCGGCGGGATAACGACACCCCTCCACTTT
TRBV3-1/TRBV3-2	TRBD1	TRBJ2-7	NA	15	CASSLRDRQTYEQYF	TGTGCCAGCAGCCTCCGGGACAGGCAAACCTACGAGCAGTACTTC
TRBV3-1/TRBV3-2	TRBD2	TRBJ2-1	NA	15	CASSPLAGGNNEQFF	TGTGCCAGCAGCCCCCTAGCGGGGGGGAACAATGAGCAGTTCTTC
TRBV20-1	NA	TRBJ2-1	NA	10	CSASDGGQFF	TGCAGTGCTAGTGACGGTGGGCAGTTCTTC
TRBV7-2	NA	TRBJ2-6	NA	14	CASSSRKASNVLTF	TGTGCCAGCAGTTCTAGGAAGGCGTCCAACGTCCTGACTTTC
TRBV28	NA	TRBJ2-6	NA	14	CASGSTSGANVLTF	TGTGCCAGCGGGAGTACCTCTGGGGCCAACGTCCTGACTTTC
TRBV19	NA	TRBJ2-5	NA	14	CASSIARGAETQYF	TGTGCCAGTAGTATTGCGCGGGGAGCGGAGACCCAGTACTTC
TRBV27	NA	TRBJ2-5	NA	13	CASSPLARETQYF	TGTGCCAGCAGTCCTCTAGCGCGAGAGACCCAGTACTTC
TRBV30	NA	TRBJ1-2	once	14	CAWSAGQGGYGYTF	TGTGCCTGGAGTGCCGGGCAGGGTGGGTATGGCTACACCTTC
TRBV23-1	NA	TRBJ1-5	few	17	CASSQRAQDYSNQPQHF	TGCGCCAGCAGTCAAAGGGCACAGGACTATAGCAATCAGCCCCAGCATTTT
TRBV18	NA	TRBJ2-3	NA	16	CASSETFPTSTDTQYF	TGTGCCAGCTCCGAAACCTTCCCCACAAGCACAGATACGCAGTATTTT
TRBV4-3	TRBD2	TRBJ2-3	NA	14	CASSQALAGDTQYF	TGCGCCAGCAGCCAAGCTTTAGCGGGGGATACGCAGTATTTT
TRBV29-1	TRBD1	TRBJ1-2	NA	11	CSVRTGESYTF	TGCAGCGTTCGGACAGGGGAAAGCTACACCTTC
TRBV5-1	NA	TRBJ2-4	NA	16	CASSLPDGGVKNIQYF	TGCGCCAGCAGCTTACCCGACGGAGGGGTCAAAAACATTCAGTACTTC
TRBV16	TRBD1	TRBJ2-3	NA	15	CASSQNRGDTDTQYF	TGTGCCAGCAGCCAGAACAGGGGGGACACAGATACGCAGTATTTT
TRBV6-5	NA	TRBJ1-2	NA	13	CASSSTGLYGYTF	TGTGCCAGCAGTTCGACAGGTCTCTATGGCTACACCTTC
TRBV6-1	NA	TRBJ1-6	NA	17	CASSGSRFSSYNSPLHF	TGTGCCAGCAGTGGCTCCAGGTTTAGCTCCTATAATTCACCCCTCCACTTT